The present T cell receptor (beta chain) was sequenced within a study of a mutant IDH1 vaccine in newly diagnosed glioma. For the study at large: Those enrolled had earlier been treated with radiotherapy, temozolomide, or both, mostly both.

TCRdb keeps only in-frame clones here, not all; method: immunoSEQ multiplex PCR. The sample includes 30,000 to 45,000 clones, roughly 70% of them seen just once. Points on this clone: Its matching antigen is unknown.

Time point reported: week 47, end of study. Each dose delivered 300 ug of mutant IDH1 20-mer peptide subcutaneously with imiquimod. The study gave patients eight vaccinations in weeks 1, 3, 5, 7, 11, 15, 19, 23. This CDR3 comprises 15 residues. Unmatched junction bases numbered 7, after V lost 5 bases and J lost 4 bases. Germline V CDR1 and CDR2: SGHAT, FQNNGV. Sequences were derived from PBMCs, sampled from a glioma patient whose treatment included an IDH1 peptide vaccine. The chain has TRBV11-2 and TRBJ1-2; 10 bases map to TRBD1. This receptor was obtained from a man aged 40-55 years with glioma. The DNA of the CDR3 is TGTGCCAGCAGCACGGGACAGGGGTTCGGCTATGGCTACACCTTC. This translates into CASSTGQGFGYGYTF.